This T cell receptor (beta chain) was identified in a study of CD8+CD57+ T cells in acquired aplastic anemia. TCR beta VDJ and CDR3 profiles were obtained from a genomic DNA template. One entry per CDR3 protein, called by TCRdb with MiXCR from the reads. The sample carries about 160,000 distinct CDR3 sequences, 70% to 75% recorded once. With 5 bases removed from V and 1 base from J, the gap between germline ends came to 15 bases. The CDR3 totals 16 residues. The germline gives CDR1 MNHNY, CDR2 SVGAGI (reference sequence). Flow cytometry had shown expanded CD8+CD57+ cells in the patients chosen for sequencing.

What was sequenced was sorted CD4+, CD8+, or CD8+CD57+ T cells (not recorded which) from PBMCs. The V and J genes are TRBV6-6 and TRBJ1-5; D remains ambiguous. This receptor was taken from a human donor with aplastic anemia. DNA for the CDR3: TGTGCCAGCAGTATTACATCCGTAAACAGCAATCAGCCCCAGCATTTT. Protein sequence: CASSITSVNSNQPQHF.